A selection of T cell receptor beta chains follows, all from one sample in a study of shared clonotypes between healthy human individuals. Assay used: immunoSEQ multiplex PCR; TCRdb lists only in-frame clones, some missing. This sample has about 360,000 clones, with around four fifths found just once. Source material: memory CD4+ T cells sorted from blood. The source of these receptors is a man aged 25-45 years in good health. Both conserved end residues are part of each CDR3. A D gene is named only where the DNA matches it firmly. Size is stated for part of the rows, as once, few or many counts, or as a class when the clone is expanded.

TRBD1,TRBJ2-1,once,13,TRBV5-8,CASSGGQVNEQFF,TGTGCCAGCAGCGGCGGACAGGTCAATGAGCAGTTCTTC
.,TRBJ1-3,.,14,TRBV29-1,CSVVRGLGGNTIYF,TGCAGCGTTGTCCGGGGCTTAGGCGGAAACACCATATATTTT
.,TRBJ1-2,.,13,TRBV6-1,CASSNRQVYGYTF,TGTGCCAGCAGTAATAGACAGGTCTATGGCTACACCTTC
.,TRBJ1-2,.,13,TRBV27,CASSLTHRDGYTF,TGTGCCAGCAGTTTAACTCACAGGGATGGCTACACCTTC
TRBD1,TRBJ1-4,.,16,TRBV7-9,CASSLDGTGGTEKLFF,TGTGCCAGCAGCTTAGACGGGACAGGGGGCACTGAAAAACTGTTTTTT
.,TRBJ2-5,.,12,TRBV2,CASSEFKETQYF,TGTGCCAGCAGTGAATTCAAAGAGACCCAGTACTTC
TRBD1,TRBJ1-5,once,15,TRBV6-1,CASSEARQGNQPQHF,TGTGCCAGCAGTGAAGCCAGACAGGGTAATCAGCCCCAGCATTTT
TRBD1,TRBJ1-4,few,15,TRBV6-1,CASRGQTGWNEKLFF,TGTGCCAGCAGGGGACAGACAGGGTGGAATGAAAAACTGTTTTTT
.,TRBJ2-7,.,13,TRBV2,CASSELTPDEQYF,TGTGCCAGCAGTGAACTTACCCCGGACGAGCAGTACTTC
.,TRBJ1-2,.,11,TRBV2,CASIYERGYTF,TGTGCCAGCATATATGAGCGTGGCTACACCTTC
.,TRBJ2-1,.,14,TRBV2,CASSEYGRRSEQFF,TGTGCCAGCAGTGAATACGGACGGCGTAGTGAGCAGTTCTTC
TRBD2,TRBJ2-7,.,14,TRBV7-2,CASSRTSGTYEQYF,TGTGCCAGCAGCCGGACTAGCGGCACATACGAGCAGTACTTC
.,TRBJ1-4,.,13,TRBV7-2,CASSSRNVSPLFF,TGTGCCAGCAGCTCGCGAAATGTGTCCCCGCTGTTTTTT
.,TRBJ1-3,.,14,TRBV7-2,CASSLKGFGNTIYF,TGTGCCAGCAGCTTAAAGGGATTTGGAAACACCATATATTTT
TRBD2,TRBJ2-1,few,16,TRBV2,CASSKKPGLAGAEQFF,TGTGCCAGCAGTAAAAAACCGGGACTAGCGGGAGCTGAGCAGTTCTTC
.,TRBJ2-3,.,14,TRBV5-5,CASSYSDRADTQYF,TGTGCCAGCAGCTACTCCGACAGAGCCGATACGCAGTATTTT
.,TRBJ2-7,.,14,TRBV11-2,CASSTTRRAYEQYF,TGTGCCAGCAGCACCACCAGGAGGGCCTACGAGCAGTACTTC
.,TRBJ2-2,.,16,TRBV28,CASSTYRDRNTGELFF,TGTGCCAGCAGTACTTACCGGGACCGGAACACCGGGGAGCTGTTTTTT
.,TRBJ2-7,.,13,TRBV29-1,CSVEVQGSYEQYF,TGCAGCGTTGAAGTCCAGGGCTCCTACGAGCAGTACTTC
TRBD2,TRBJ2-1,.,14,TRBV7-2,CASSSGLAGSKQFF,TGTGCCAGCAGTTCTGGACTAGCGGGTTCGAAGCAGTTCTTC
.,TRBJ1-4,.,11,TRBV28,CASRGEGKLFF,TGTGCCAGCAGGGGGGAGGGAAAACTGTTTTTT
.,TRBJ2-3,.,14,TRBV11-1,CASSLGVSTDTQYF,TGTGCCAGCAGCTTGGGCGTGAGCACAGATACGCAGTATTTT
.,TRBJ2-3,few,12,TRBV7-2,CASSLRANTQYF,TGTGCCAGCAGCTTAAGGGCTAATACGCAGTATTTT
.,TRBJ1-2,.,13,TRBV7-2,CASSLGQNYGYTF,TGTGCCAGCAGCTTAGGGCAGAATTATGGCTACACCTTC
.,TRBJ1-3,few,13,TRBV19,CASNINSGNTIYF,TGTGCCAGTAACATCAACTCTGGAAACACCATATATTTT
TRBD1,TRBJ2-7,.,16,TRBV5-8,CASSLSWTGNAREQYF,TGTGCCAGCAGCTTAAGTTGGACAGGGAACGCTAGGGAGCAGTACTTC
TRBD2,TRBJ2-7,.,15,TRBV6-1,CASRKGLGPSYEQYF,TGTGCCAGCAGGAAGGGACTAGGACCCTCCTACGAGCAGTACTTC